This is a list of T cell receptor beta chains from one sample in a study of shared clonotypes between healthy human individuals. Sequencing was performed with immunoSEQ multiplex PCR; in TCRdb, only in-frame clones are kept and a portion is missing. The sample records about 1 million clones, 65% to 80% being singletons. Sequencing was performed on memory CD4+ T cells sorted from blood. These receptors were obtained from a man between 18 and 29 years old in good health. Both conserved end residues are part of each CDR3. Each record gives: J gene, V gene, clone size, D gene, CDR3 protein, CDR3 DNA. The D gene is left open where the match is weak. Rows give clone size only sometimes, using once, few, many, or a class for an expanded clone.

J: TRBJ1-2; V: TRBV6-4; size: .; D: .; CDR3: CASSKTVPSYGYTF; DNA: TGTGCCAGCAGTAAGACAGTTCCAAGCTATGGCTACACCTTC
J: TRBJ2-5; V: TRBV18; size: .; D: .; CDR3: CASSPQQQETQYF; DNA: TGTGCCAGCTCACCACAGCAGCAAGAGACCCAGTACTTC
J: TRBJ1-4; V: TRBV30; size: .; D: .; CDR3: CAWSVSVIANEKLFF; DNA: TGTGCCTGGAGTGTCTCGGTTATAGCTAATGAAAAACTGTTTTTT
J: TRBJ2-7; V: TRBV14; size: .; D: .; CDR3: CASSALGSGTPYEQYF; DNA: TGTGCCAGCAGCGCCCTGGGCAGCGGCACTCCCTACGAGCAGTACTTC
J: TRBJ2-3; V: TRBV2; size: many; D: TRBD2; CDR3: CASRPTSGTDTQYF; DNA: TGTGCCAGCAGGCCGACTAGCGGCACAGATACGCAGTATTTT
J: TRBJ1-6; V: TRBV25-1; size: .; D: .; CDR3: CASSGAAVSPLHF; DNA: TGTGCCAGCAGTGGCGCGGCGGTTTCACCCCTCCACTTT
J: TRBJ2-3; V: TRBV9; size: .; D: .; CDR3: CASSVDLDTQYF; DNA: TGTGCCAGCAGCGTAGACTTGGATACGCAGTATTTT
J: TRBJ2-1; V: TRBV6-6; size: .; D: TRBD2; CDR3: CASIPLTSVGEQFF; DNA: TGTGCCAGCATCCCCTTAACTAGCGTGGGTGAGCAGTTCTTC
J: TRBJ2-7; V: TRBV7-8; size: .; D: TRBD2; CDR3: CASSLGRAGGSEQYF; DNA: TGTGCCAGCAGCTTGGGTAGAGCGGGAGGCTCCGAGCAGTACTTC
J: TRBJ2-7; V: TRBV11-2; size: .; D: .; CDR3: CASSLEPQRDEQYF; DNA: TGTGCCAGCAGCTTAGAACCTCAGCGGGACGAGCAGTACTTC
J: TRBJ1-6; V: TRBV5-1; size: .; D: .; CDR3: CASSPGPEPSPLHF; DNA: TGCGCCAGTAGCCCCGGACCCGAACCGTCACCCCTCCACTTT
J: TRBJ2-5; V: TRBV7-7; size: .; D: .; CDR3: CASSLGDQETQYF; DNA: TGTGCTAGCAGCTTGGGGGACCAAGAGACCCAGTACTTC
J: TRBJ2-1; V: TRBV18; size: .; D: .; CDR3: CASSPPSPREQFF; DNA: TGTGCCAGCTCACCGCCCTCCCCTAGAGAGCAGTTCTTC
J: TRBJ2-6; V: TRBV5-5; size: .; D: TRBD1; CDR3: CASSLWDSPSGANVLTF; DNA: TGTGCCAGCAGCTTGTGGGACAGCCCCTCTGGGGCCAACGTCCTGACTTTC
J: TRBJ2-4; V: TRBV10-2; size: few; D: TRBD2; CDR3: CASSSGLAGAENIQYF; DNA: TGCGCCAGCAGTTCTGGACTAGCGGGGGCCGAAAACATTCAGTACTTC
J: TRBJ2-1; V: TRBV7-2; size: .; D: TRBD2; CDR3: CASSFPGTRTQFF; DNA: TGTGCCAGCAGCTTCCCCGGGACTAGGACCCAGTTCTTC
J: TRBJ2-7; V: TRBV6-6; size: .; D: .; CDR3: CASSHGSSYEQYF; DNA: TGTGCCAGCAGTCACGGGAGCTCCTACGAGCAGTACTTC
J: TRBJ1-6; V: TRBV2; size: .; D: .; CDR3: CASTYRVGSPLHF; DNA: TGTGCCAGCACCTACAGGGTAGGTTCACCCCTCCACTTT
J: TRBJ2-7; V: TRBV12-5; size: .; D: .; CDR3: CASGLVDGSYYEQYF; DNA: TGTGCTAGTGGTTTGGTGGACGGGAGCTACTACGAGCAGTACTTC
J: TRBJ2-2; V: TRBV6-1; size: .; D: .; CDR3: CASRGKTNTGELFF; DNA: TGTGCCAGCAGGGGCAAGACGAACACCGGGGAGCTGTTTTTT
J: TRBJ2-5; V: TRBV28; size: .; D: .; CDR3: CAILGGSAGRETQYF; DNA: TGTGCCATCCTAGGGGGGTCGGCAGGGCGGGAGACCCAGTACTTC
J: TRBJ2-5; V: TRBV6-1; size: .; D: .; CDR3: CASSPTGGGLTTQYF; DNA: TGTGCCAGCAGTCCCACAGGCGGCGGCCTTACGACCCAGTACTTC
J: TRBJ2-3; V: TRBV5-1; size: .; D: .; CDR3: CASSLGLASLADTQYF; DNA: TGCGCCAGCAGCTTGGGTCTAGCGTCACTCGCAGATACGCAGTATTTT
J: TRBJ2-7; V: TRBV10-2; size: many; D: .; CDR3: CASSDSGVSYEQYF; DNA: TGCGCCAGCAGTGATTCGGGGGTCTCCTACGAGCAGTACTTC
J: TRBJ2-1; V: TRBV29-1; size: few; D: .; CDR3: CSVAWGALFNEQFF; DNA: TGCAGCGTTGCTTGGGGGGCCCTCTTCAATGAGCAGTTCTTC
J: TRBJ1-2; V: TRBV5-1; size: .; D: TRBD1; CDR3: CASRETTGEGTFGYTF; DNA: TGCGCCAGCAGGGAAACGACAGGGGAGGGGACCTTCGGCTACACCTTC
J: TRBJ2-7; V: TRBV30; size: .; D: .; CDR3: CAWSLGHPYEQYF; DNA: TGTGCCTGGAGTTTAGGACACCCATACGAGCAGTACTTC
J: TRBJ1-1; V: TRBV5-8; size: .; D: .; CDR3: CASRRAYRATEAFF; DNA: TGTGCCAGCAGACGGGCGTACAGGGCTACTGAAGCTTTCTTT
J: TRBJ2-5; V: TRBV10-1; size: .; D: TRBD2; CDR3: CATSRGEAGETQYF; DNA: TGCGCCACCTCACGGGGGGAGGCAGGTGAGACCCAGTACTTC
J: TRBJ1-2; V: TRBV28; size: .; D: .; CDR3: CASSRDRYYGYTF; DNA: TGTGCCAGCAGTCGGGACCGGTACTATGGCTACACCTTC
J: TRBJ2-3; V: TRBV5-1; size: .; D: .; CDR3: CASSVNAGATDTQYF; DNA: TGCGCCAGCAGTGTCAACGCGGGGGCCACAGATACGCAGTATTTT
J: TRBJ1-5; V: TRBV19; size: .; D: .; CDR3: CASRLDWSNQPQHF; DNA: TGTGCCAGTAGACTTGATTGGAGCAATCAGCCCCAGCATTTT
J: TRBJ2-7; V: TRBV5-1; size: .; D: .; CDR3: CASSLGGGQDYEQYF; DNA: TGCGCCAGCAGCTTGGGGGGCGGACAAGACTACGAGCAGTACTTC
J: TRBJ1-2; V: TRBV7-9; size: .; D: .; CDR3: CASSFIRDGGSSTF; DNA: TGTGCCAGCAGCTTTATCAGGGATGGAGGTAGCTCGACCTTC
J: TRBJ1-2; V: TRBV30; size: .; D: .; CDR3: CAWGRQVGGYTF; DNA: TGTGCCTGGGGTCGACAGGTTGGGGGCTACACCTTC
J: TRBJ1-4; V: TRBV9; size: .; D: .; CDR3: CASSVGPSSNEKLFF; DNA: TGTGCCAGCAGCGTAGGGCCCTCGTCTAATGAAAAACTGTTTTTT
J: TRBJ1-6; V: TRBV6-4; size: many; D: .; CDR3: CASSELSGGNSPLHF; DNA: TGTGCCAGCAGTGAGCTGAGCGGAGGGAATTCACCCCTCCACTTT
J: TRBJ1-3; V: TRBV9; size: .; D: .; CDR3: CASSVGRPGDYVGNTIYF; DNA: TGTGCCAGCAGCGTAGGACGACCCGGCGATTATGTAGGAAACACCATATATTTT
J: TRBJ2-1; V: TRBV6-6; size: .; D: TRBD2; CDR3: CASVGSGGQGEQFF; DNA: TGTGCCAGCGTGGGTAGCGGGGGGCAGGGTGAGCAGTTCTTC
J: TRBJ2-1; V: TRBV4-1; size: .; D: .; CDR3: CASSQPRDVYNEQFF; DNA: TGCGCCAGCAGCCAACCTCGGGACGTTTACAATGAGCAGTTCTTC
J: TRBJ1-3; V: TRBV11-2; size: .; D: .; CDR3: CASSLGAGNSGNTIYF; DNA: TGTGCCAGCAGCTTAGGCGCGGGAAACTCTGGAAACACCATATATTTT
J: TRBJ2-5; V: TRBV5-1; size: .; D: .; CDR3: CASSQGTGGETQYF; DNA: TGCGCCAGCAGCCAGGGGACGGGAGGAGAGACCCAGTACTTC
J: TRBJ2-7; V: TRBV7-2; size: .; D: TRBD1; CDR3: CASSLVSGGSYEQYF; DNA: TGTGCCAGCAGCTTAGTATCAGGGGGATCCTACGAGCAGTACTTC
J: TRBJ2-3; V: TRBV30; size: .; D: .; CDR3: CAWSVLRGGTDTQYF; DNA: TGTGCCTGGAGTGTGCTGAGGGGAGGTACAGATACGCAGTATTTT
J: TRBJ2-7; V: TRBV10-2; size: .; D: TRBD2; CDR3: CASGLGLAGRGEQYF; DNA: TGCGCCAGCGGCCTGGGACTAGCGGGGAGAGGGGAGCAGTACTTC
J: TRBJ2-3; V: TRBV7-6; size: .; D: .; CDR3: CASSLAGLASTDTQYF; DNA: TGTGCCAGCAGCTTAGCGGGGCTAGCTAGCACAGATACGCAGTATTTT
J: TRBJ2-7; V: TRBV2; size: .; D: .; CDR3: CASGSDYYEQYF; DNA: TGTGCCAGCGGATCAGATTACTACGAGCAGTACTTC
J: TRBJ2-7; V: TRBV18; size: .; D: TRBD2; CDR3: CASSPISGKFHEQYF; DNA: TGTGCCAGCTCACCTATTAGCGGGAAATTCCACGAGCAGTACTTC
J: TRBJ1-3; V: TRBV10-1; size: .; D: .; CDR3: CASLLQDYFSGNTIYF; DNA: TGCGCCAGCCTACTACAGGATTACTTCTCTGGAAACACCATATATTTT